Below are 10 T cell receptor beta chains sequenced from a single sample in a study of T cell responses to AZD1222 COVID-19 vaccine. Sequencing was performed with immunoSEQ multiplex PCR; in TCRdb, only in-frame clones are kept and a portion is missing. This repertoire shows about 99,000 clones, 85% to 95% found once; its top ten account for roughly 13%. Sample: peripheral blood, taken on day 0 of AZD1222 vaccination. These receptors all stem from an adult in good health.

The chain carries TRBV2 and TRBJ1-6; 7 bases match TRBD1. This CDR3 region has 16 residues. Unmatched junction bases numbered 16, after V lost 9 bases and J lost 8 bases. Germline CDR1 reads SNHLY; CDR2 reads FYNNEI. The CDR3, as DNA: TGTGCCAGGGGAGAGGGACAGCTAAAAACCCATTCACCCCTCCACTTT. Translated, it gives CARGEGQLKTHSPLHF.

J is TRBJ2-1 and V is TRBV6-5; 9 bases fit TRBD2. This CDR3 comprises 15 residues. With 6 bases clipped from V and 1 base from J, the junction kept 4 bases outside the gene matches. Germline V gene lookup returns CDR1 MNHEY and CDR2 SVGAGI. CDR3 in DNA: TGTGCCAGCAGGTCAACTAGCGGGTCCTACAATGAGCAGTTCTTC. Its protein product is CASRSTSGSYNEQFF.

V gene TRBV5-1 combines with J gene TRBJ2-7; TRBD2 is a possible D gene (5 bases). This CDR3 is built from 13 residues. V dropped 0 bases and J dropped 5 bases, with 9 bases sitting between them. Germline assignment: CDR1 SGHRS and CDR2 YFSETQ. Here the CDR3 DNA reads TGCGCCAGCAGCTTGGTGTCGGAGGACGAGCAGTACTTC. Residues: CASSLVSEDEQYF.

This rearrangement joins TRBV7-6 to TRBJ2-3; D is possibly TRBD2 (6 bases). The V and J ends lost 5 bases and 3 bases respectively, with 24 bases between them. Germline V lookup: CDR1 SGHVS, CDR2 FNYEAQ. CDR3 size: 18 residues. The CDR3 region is CASSPQPGQGGITDTQYF. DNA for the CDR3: TGTGCCAGCAGCCCCCAACCTGGCCAGGGAGGAATTACAGATACGCAGTATTTT. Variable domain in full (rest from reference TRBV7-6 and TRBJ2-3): GAGVSQSPRYKVTKRGQDVALRCDPISGHVSLYWYRQALGQGPEFLTYFNYEAQQDKSGLPNDRFSAERPEGSISTLTIQRTEQRDSAMYRCASSPQPGQGGITDTQYFGPGTRLTVL.

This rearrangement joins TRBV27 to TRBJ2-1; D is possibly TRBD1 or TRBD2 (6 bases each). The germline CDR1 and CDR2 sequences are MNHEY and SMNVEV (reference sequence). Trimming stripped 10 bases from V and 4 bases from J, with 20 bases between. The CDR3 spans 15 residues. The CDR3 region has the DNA TGTGCCACAAAAAGGGGGGCGGGTGGTTACAATGAGCAGTTCTTC. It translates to CATKRGAGGYNEQFF.

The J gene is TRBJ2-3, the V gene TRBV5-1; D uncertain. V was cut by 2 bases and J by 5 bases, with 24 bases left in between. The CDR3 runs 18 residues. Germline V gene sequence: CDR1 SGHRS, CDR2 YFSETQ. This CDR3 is CASSLESMGGAFGDTQYF. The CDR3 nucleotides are TGCGCCAGCAGCTTAGAAAGCATGGGCGGTGCCTTCGGAGATACGCAGTATTTT. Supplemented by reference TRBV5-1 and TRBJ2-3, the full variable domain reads KAGVTQTPRYLIKTRGQQVTLSCSPISGHRSVSWYQQTPGQGLQFLFEYFSETQRNKGNFPGRFSGRQFSNSRSEMNVSTLELGDSALYLCASSLESMGGAFGDTQYFGPGTRLTVL.

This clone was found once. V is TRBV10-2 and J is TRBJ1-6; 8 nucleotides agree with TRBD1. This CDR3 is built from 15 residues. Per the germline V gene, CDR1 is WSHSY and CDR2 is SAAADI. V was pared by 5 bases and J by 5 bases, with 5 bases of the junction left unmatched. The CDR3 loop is CASSPDRGDNSPLHF. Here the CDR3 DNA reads TGCGCCAGCAGTCCAGACAGGGGCGATAATTCACCCCTCCACTTT.

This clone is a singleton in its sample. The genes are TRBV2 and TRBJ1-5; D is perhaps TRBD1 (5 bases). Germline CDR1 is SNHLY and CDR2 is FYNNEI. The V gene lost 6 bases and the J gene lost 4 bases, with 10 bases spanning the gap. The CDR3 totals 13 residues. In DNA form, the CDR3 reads TGTGCCAGCAGGGCTGGACAAAATCAGCCCCAGCATTTT. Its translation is CASRAGQNQPQHF.

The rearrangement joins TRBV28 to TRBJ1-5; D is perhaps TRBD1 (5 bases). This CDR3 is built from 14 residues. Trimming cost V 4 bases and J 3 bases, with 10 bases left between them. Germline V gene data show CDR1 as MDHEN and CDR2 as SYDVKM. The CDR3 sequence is CASSWGGDNQPQHF. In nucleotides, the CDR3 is TGTGCCAGCAGTTGGGGGGGGGACAATCAGCCCCAGCATTTT. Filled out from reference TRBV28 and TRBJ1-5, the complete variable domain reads DVKVTQSSRYLVKRTGEKVFLECVQDMDHENMFWYRQDPGLGLRLIYFSYDVKMKEKGDIPEGYSVSREKKERFSLILESASTNQTSMYLCASSWGGDNQPQHFGDGTRLSIL.

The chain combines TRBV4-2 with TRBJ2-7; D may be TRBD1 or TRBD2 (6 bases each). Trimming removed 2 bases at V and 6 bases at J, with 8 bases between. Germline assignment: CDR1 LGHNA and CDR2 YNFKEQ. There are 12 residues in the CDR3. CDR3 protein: CASSQRGLEQYF. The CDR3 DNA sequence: TGTGCCAGCAGCCAACGGGGGCTCGAGCAGTACTTC.